This T cell receptor beta chain emerged from a study of cytomegalovirus exposure and HLA in healthy donors. Study-level results: Some TCR beta chains (roughly 150 of them) were listed as cytomegalovirus-associated.

There are 15 residues in the CDR3. The trim removed 8 bases at V and 2 bases at J, leaving 11 bases unmatched. Germline V CDR1 and CDR2: MNHNS, SASEGT. Sequenced by immunoSEQ multiplex PCR; TCRdb stores in-frame clones only, minus some. The profile shows some 110,000 clones, roughly 94% of them singletons. About this clone: The antigen remains unidentified.

The sequencing input was PBMCs. The chain is built from TRBV6-1 and TRBJ1-1; 7 bases fit TRBD1. This clonotype was obtained from a woman younger than 30 in good health and CMV-seronegative. In nucleotides, the CDR3 is TGTGCCAGCGATACCGGGACAGCACCTAACACTGAAGCTTTCTTT. As protein: CASDTGTAPNTEAFF.